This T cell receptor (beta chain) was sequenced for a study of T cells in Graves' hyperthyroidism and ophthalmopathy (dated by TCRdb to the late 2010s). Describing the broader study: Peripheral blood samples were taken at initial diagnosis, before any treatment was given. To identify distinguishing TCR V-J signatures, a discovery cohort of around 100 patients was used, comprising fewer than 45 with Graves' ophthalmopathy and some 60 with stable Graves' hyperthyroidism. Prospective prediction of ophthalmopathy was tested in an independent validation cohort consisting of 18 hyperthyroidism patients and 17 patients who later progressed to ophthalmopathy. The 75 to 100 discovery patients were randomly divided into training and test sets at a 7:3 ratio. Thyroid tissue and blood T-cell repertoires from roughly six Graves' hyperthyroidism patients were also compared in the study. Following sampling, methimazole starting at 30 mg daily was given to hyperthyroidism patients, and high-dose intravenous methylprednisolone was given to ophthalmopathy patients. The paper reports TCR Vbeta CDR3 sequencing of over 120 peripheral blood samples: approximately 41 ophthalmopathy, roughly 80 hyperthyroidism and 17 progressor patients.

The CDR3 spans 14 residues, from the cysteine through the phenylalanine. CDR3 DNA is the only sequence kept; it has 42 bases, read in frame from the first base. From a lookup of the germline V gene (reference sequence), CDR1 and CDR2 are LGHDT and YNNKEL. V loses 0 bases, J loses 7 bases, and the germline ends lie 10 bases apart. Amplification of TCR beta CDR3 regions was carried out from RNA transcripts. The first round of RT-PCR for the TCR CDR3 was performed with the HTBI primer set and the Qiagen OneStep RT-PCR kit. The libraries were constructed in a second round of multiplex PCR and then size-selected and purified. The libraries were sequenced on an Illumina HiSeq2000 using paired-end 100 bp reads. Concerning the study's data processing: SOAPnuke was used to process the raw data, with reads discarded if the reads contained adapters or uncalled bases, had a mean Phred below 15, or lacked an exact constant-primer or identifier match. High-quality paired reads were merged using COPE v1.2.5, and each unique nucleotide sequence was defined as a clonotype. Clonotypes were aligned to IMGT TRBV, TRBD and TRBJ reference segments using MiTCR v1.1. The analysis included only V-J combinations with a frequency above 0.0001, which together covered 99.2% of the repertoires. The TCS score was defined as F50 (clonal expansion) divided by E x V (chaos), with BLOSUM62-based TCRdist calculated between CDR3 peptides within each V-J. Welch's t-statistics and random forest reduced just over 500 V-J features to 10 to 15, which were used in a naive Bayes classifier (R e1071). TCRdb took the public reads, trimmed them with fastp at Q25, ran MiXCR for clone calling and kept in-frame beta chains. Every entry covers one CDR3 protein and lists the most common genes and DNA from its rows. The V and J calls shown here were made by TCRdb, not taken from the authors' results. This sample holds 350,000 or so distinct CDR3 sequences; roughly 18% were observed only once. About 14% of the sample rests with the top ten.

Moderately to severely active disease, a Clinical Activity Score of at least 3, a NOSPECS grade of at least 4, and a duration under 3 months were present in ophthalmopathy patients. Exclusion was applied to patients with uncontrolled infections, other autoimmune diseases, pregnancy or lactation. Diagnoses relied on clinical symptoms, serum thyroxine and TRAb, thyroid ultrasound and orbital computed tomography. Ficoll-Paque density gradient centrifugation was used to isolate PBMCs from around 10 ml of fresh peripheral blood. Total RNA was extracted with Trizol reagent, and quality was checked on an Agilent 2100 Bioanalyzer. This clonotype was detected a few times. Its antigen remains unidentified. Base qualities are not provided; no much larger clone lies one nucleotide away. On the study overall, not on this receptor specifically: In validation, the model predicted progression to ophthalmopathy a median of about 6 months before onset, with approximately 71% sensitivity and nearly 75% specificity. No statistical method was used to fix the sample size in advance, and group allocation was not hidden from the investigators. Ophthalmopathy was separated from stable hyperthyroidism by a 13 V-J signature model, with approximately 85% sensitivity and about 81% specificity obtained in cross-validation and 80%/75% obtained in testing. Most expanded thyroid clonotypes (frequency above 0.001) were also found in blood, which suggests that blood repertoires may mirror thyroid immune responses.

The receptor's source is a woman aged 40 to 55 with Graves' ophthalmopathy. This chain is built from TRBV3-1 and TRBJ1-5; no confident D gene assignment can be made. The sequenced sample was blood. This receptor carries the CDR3 CASSQDPGAQPQHF. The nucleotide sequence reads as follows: TGTGCCAGCAGCCAAGATCCGGGCGCCCAGCCCCAGCATTTT.